This T cell receptor (beta chain) was retrieved from a study of technical replicates of blood from a few donors. Germline lookup yields CDR1 MGHDK and CDR2 SYGVNS. The CDR3 runs 16 residues. V was trimmed by 5 bases and J by 0 bases, leaving 14 bases between them. Only in-frame clones appear in the TCRdb table, and some are missing; sequencing was by immunoSEQ multiplex PCR. The sample yields some 78,000 clones, roughly 93% seen once. The clonotype was recovered from a human donor in good health. The sample was T cells isolated from PBMCs. The V and J genes are TRBV25-1 and TRBJ2-1; D call uncertain. CDR3 protein: CASSSLPPSSYNEQFF. In DNA form, the CDR3 reads TGTGCCAGCAGTTCGCTACCCCCTAGCTCCTACAATGAGCAGTTCTTC.